These T cell receptor beta chains were read from a single sample in a study of T cell repertoires in cytomegalovirus infection. In TCRdb, the reads were re-called with MiXCR into one record per CDR3 protein. The sample consists of under 800,000 distinct CDR3 sequences, roughly 24% of them appearing once. The source material was CD8+ T cells from PBMCs. The origin of the receptors is a human donor in good health (CMV status not recorded). Some clones in this sample may be carry-over from other donors' samples. Both conserved end residues are part of each CDR3. Clone size is not always given. Where it is, it says once, few, many or a class for expanded clones.

size	V	J	CDR3
once	TRBV15	TRBJ1-4	CATSRVGQINEKLFF
few	TRBV7-2	TRBJ2-1	CASSPVLAGVLYNEQFF
few	TRBV5-1	TRBJ2-1	CASRGQGANNEQFF
.	TRBV27	TRBJ2-1	CASSLQGRDYNEQFF
.	TRBV20-1	TRBJ2-1	CSATTRDTTYNEQFF
many	TRBV11-1	TRBJ2-1	CASSLNLPPYNEQFF
many	TRBV7-3	TRBJ1-1	CASSPMGSTEAFF
many	TRBV7-3	TRBJ2-3	CASSPDMVLFSTDTQYF
many	TRBV7-2	TRBJ1-2	CASSLDPGWYGYTF
.	TRBV6-5	TRBJ2-3	CASSYSKQGADTDTQYF
few	TRBV3-1	TRBJ2-1	CASSLDVGGANEQFF
many	TRBV5-1	TRBJ1-4	CASSAVQGANEKLFF
.	TRBV7-6	TRBJ1-3	CASSSGTVPRGTIYF
.	TRBV28	TRBJ2-3	CAGINRDGTQYF
.	TRBV20-1	TRBJ2-1	CSATWTSSYEQFF
many	TRBV7-9	TRBJ2-7	CASSYSGGHYEQYF
.	TRBV29-1	TRBJ2-1	CSSHFRWGDHNEQFF
.	TRBV15	TRBJ1-2	CATSRDGTGYTF
few	TRBV7-8	TRBJ1-1	CASSLRLGAREEGSTEAFF
.	TRBV7-3	TRBJ2-2	CASSRVSGTEELFF
few	TRBV28	TRBJ1-3	CASSLSRVGNTIYF
many	TRBV7-9	TRBJ2-1	CASSLDPQGSSYNEQFF
few	TRBV7-6	TRBJ2-2	CASSPPPGGRSAGELFF
.	TRBV27	TRBJ2-2	CASSWDRGSLNTEELFF
few	TRBV6-5	TRBJ2-5	CASTRLAEERTQYF
.	TRBV20-1	TRBJ2-7	CSAGSRDSTLYEQYF
.	TRBV25-1	TRBJ1-4	CASTARDRRNEKLFF
.	TRBV12-5	TRBJ1-5	CASGLVPTGVNQPQHF
few	TRBV20-1	TRBJ1-1	CSARDRGLVATNTEAFF
.	TRBV4-1	TRBJ2-5	CASSQVGQGAGETQYF
many	TRBV7-9	TRBJ1-2	CASREGYGYTF
many	TRBV7-6	TRBJ2-5	CASSFSASGAFQETQYF
few	TRBV29-1	TRBJ1-1	CSAGTEAFF
many	TRBV7-2	TRBJ2-2	CASSLVPGHTLTGELFF
.	TRBV6-2/TRBV6-3	TRBJ1-5	CASSYGTKNQPQHF
few	TRBV29-1	TRBJ2-2	CSVEDPGGVPNTGELFF
few	TRBV6-4	TRBJ1-1	CASSDDSDREAFF
few	TRBV29-1	TRBJ2-7	CSVGMGSPYEQYF
.	TRBV15	TRBJ2-7	CATSSHGQAYEQYF
.	TRBV18	TRBJ2-3	CASSWAEEGPFPRTDTQYF
few	TRBV6-2/TRBV6-3	TRBJ1-1	CASSAPDRGTEAFF